This T cell receptor beta chain was observed in a study of blood T cell repertoires in COVID-19. On the study more broadly: Both acute and convalescent COVID-19 samples were obtained from the United States, Italy and Spain. T cells, B-cell-depleted T cells, or PBMCs supplied cDNA or gDNA.

As originally analysed: Estimation of nucleated cell counts was performed using reference gene primer amplification. Only in-frame clones appear in the TCRdb table, and some are missing; sequencing was by immunoSEQ multiplex PCR. The DNA was the basis for D and trimming; V, J and clone size are from that table. In the table there are about 400,000 clones, roughly 89% of which are singletons. The sequence derives from a woman aged 25 to 39 with acute or convalescent COVID-19. What was sequenced was peripheral blood.

The CDR3 region has the DNA TGTGCCAGCAGTGATAGATCACAGGGGATTGGCTATGGCTACACCTTC. Its translation: CASSDRSQGIGYGYTF. The chain combines TRBV6-1 with TRBJ1-2; 7 positions agree with TRBD1. Looked up from germline, CDR1 is MNHNS and CDR2 is SASEGT. Trimming at V came to 3 bases and at J to 4 bases, leaving 11 bases not matched to a gene. This CDR3 has 16 residues.